Listed below are T cell receptor beta chains from one sample, sequenced in a study of T cell responses to AZD1222 COVID-19 vaccine. Only in-frame clones appear in the TCRdb table, and some are missing; sequencing was by immunoSEQ multiplex PCR. The data hold approximately 100,000 clones, with roughly 90% observed a single time. Source: peripheral blood, taken on day 0 of AZD1222 vaccination. The origin of the receptors is an adult in good health. Each CDR3 is given with its conserved first and last residue. The D gene is left open where the match is weak. Expanded clones are given a class, and other clones once, few, many or no size at all.

abundance	v_gene	d_gene	j_gene	CDR3aa	CDR3nt
-	TRBV27	TRBD1	TRBJ2-7	CASSLIWTGSSYEQYF	TGTGCCAGCAGTTTAATTTGGACAGGGAGCTCCTACGAGCAGTACTTC
-	TRBV9	TRBD1	TRBJ1-2	CASSVVRTGLLSGYTF	TGTGCCAGCAGCGTAGTCCGGACAGGGCTGTTAAGTGGCTACACCTTC
-	TRBV28	TRBD1	TRBJ2-7	CASSRWDSPYEQYF	TGTGCCAGCAGCCGTTGGGACAGCCCCTACGAGCAGTACTTC
-	TRBV6-5	-	TRBJ1-1	CASSIDRRSAAFF	TGTGCCAGCAGCATAGACAGGCGTAGTGCAGCTTTCTTT
-	TRBV12-3/TRBV12-4	-	TRBJ1-2	CASSLQSYGYTF	TGTGCCAGCAGTTTGCAGAGCTATGGCTACACCTTC
once	TRBV7-6	TRBD2	TRBJ2-1	CASSSLTSGASDEQFF	TGTGCCAGCAGCTCCTTAACTAGCGGGGCGTCCGATGAGCAGTTCTTC
-	TRBV30	-	TRBJ1-6	CAWSPRLGLGSPLHF	TGTGCCTGGAGCCCTAGGTTGGGGCTCGGGTCACCCCTCCACTTT
-	TRBV29-1	-	TRBJ2-7	CSGVLKGRSGGEQYF	TGCAGCGGCGTCCTTAAGGGACGGTCCGGGGGCGAGCAGTACTTC
-	TRBV2	TRBD1	TRBJ1-2	CASSELYRGQNYGYTF	TGTGCCAGCAGTGAACTATACAGGGGGCAAAACTATGGCTACACCTTC
-	TRBV19	TRBD2	TRBJ2-7	CASRETSGGKVYEQYF	TGTGCCAGTAGGGAGACTAGCGGGGGAAAGGTATACGAGCAGTACTTC
-	TRBV5-4	-	TRBJ1-1	CASSLQGWNTEAFF	TGTGCCAGCAGCCTACAGGGCTGGAACACTGAAGCTTTCTTT
-	TRBV5-1	TRBD2	TRBJ2-3	CASTASGGYPRTDTQYF	TGCGCCAGCACCGCTAGCGGGGGCTACCCCCGGACAGATACGCAGTATTTT
-	TRBV11-2	-	TRBJ1-2	CASSKTLNYGYTF	TGTGCCAGCAGCAAAACACTTAACTATGGCTACACCTTC
-	TRBV7-9	-	TRBJ1-1	CASSPAVAANTEAFF	TGTGCCAGCAGCCCGGCGGTGGCAGCGAACACTGAAGCTTTCTTT
once	TRBV28	-	TRBJ2-1	CASSPPLGGSYNEQFF	TGTGCCAGCAGTCCGCCCTTAGGGGGTTCCTACAATGAGCAGTTCTTC
-	TRBV19	-	TRBJ1-1	CASSIWGRNTEAFF	TGTGCCAGTAGTATCTGGGGGCGGAACACTGAAGCTTTCTTT